This entry lists 5 T cell receptor beta chains sequenced from one sample in a study of CD8+CD57+ T cells in acquired aplastic anemia. The TCR beta profiling, which covered VDJ combination and CDR3 sequence, was carried out using genomic DNA as the template. Using its own MiXCR run on the reads, TCRdb lists one record per CDR3 protein. Of 200,000 to 300,000 distinct CDR3 sequences listed, 65% to 90% are singletons. An expansion of CD8+CD57+ cells by flow cytometry had been shown in patients chosen for sequencing. The specimen sequenced was sorted CD4+, CD8+, or CD8+CD57+ T cells (not recorded which) from PBMCs. The receptor set was obtained from a human donor with aplastic anemia.

As regards this clonotype: The conserved phenylalanine or tryptophan normally closing the CDR3 is absent here, so this likely arose from a read error. Because the CDR3's place on the DNA is in doubt, the DNA is left out and the CDR3 is given as listed by TCRdb. The V call is TRBV7-8, the J call TRBJ2-1. Looked up from germline, CDR1 is SGHVS and CDR2 is FQNEAQ. The CDR3 is 13 amino acids in total, end residues counted. The CDR3 spells CASSLAGYPDTQY.

The V call is TRBV9, the J call TRBJ1-1; the D is unclear. The CDR3 loop spans 15 amino acids. Germline V gene sequence: CDR1 SGDLS, CDR2 YYNGEE. Trimming left V 4 bases short and J 13 bases short, with 26 bases between. The CDR3 sequence: CASSPGDSQKTQYFF. In nucleotides, the CDR3 is TGTGCCAGCAGCCCAGGCGACTCACAAAAGACCCAGTATTTCTTT.

Regarding this clonotype: This likely comes from a read error, as the CDR3 has no conserved phenylalanine or tryptophan at its end. The limits of the CDR3 on the DNA are not certain, so only TCRdb's listed CDR3 is given. This chain connects TRBV2 to TRBJ1-1. Termini included, the CDR3 measures 15 amino acids. The V gene's germline CDR1 is SNHLY and CDR2 FYNNEI. This CDR3 is CASGVGVTDTHEVFS.

The chain is built from TRBV7-9 and TRBJ2-3, with 7 bases matching TRBD1. The CDR3 is 13 residues long. Germline loops: CDR1 SEHNR, CDR2 FQNEAQ (reference sequence). V shed 6 bases, J shed 10 bases, and the junction held 10 bases outside the gene matches. The CDR3 DNA reads TGTGCCAGCAGGGATGTAGGGACAGACGCGCAGTATTTT. Translation: CASRDVGTDAQYF.

The genes are TRBV15 and TRBJ2-7; TRBD1 agrees at 7 bases. Germline assignment: CDR1 LNHNV and CDR2 YYDKDF (reference sequence). The V and J ends lost 10 bases and 4 bases, in that order; junction bases with no gene match: 13. This CDR3 is built from 14 residues. The DNA for the CDR3 is TGTGCCATCATGGGCGGGTCAGGGGGATACGAGCAGTACTTC. It specifies CAIMGGSGGYEQYF.